The text below deals with one TCR beta chain. What it binds is unknown. This specimen belongs to a study of cytomegalovirus exposure and HLA in healthy donors. Study-level findings and limits: It was about 150 TCR beta chains that were listed as cytomegalovirus-associated. In vitro experiments confirmed that a few CMV-associated chains were specific for CMV antigens. The classifier reportedly diagnosed cytomegalovirus status with high sensitivity and specificity.

The donors were part of the validation cohort of 100 to 150 subjects. That cohort was separate from the first cohort, which comprised 500 to 700 subjects. The assay was immunoSEQ multiplex PCR, and TCRdb's table has in-frame clones only and misses some. The sample consists of hundreds of thousands of clones, 75% to 90% of them appearing once. The V segment lost 4 bases and the J segment 1 base; nucleotides outside the gene matches: 5. The CDR3 sequence is 15 residues long. The V gene's germline CDR1 is SGHRS and CDR2 YFSETQ. The genes are TRBV5-1 and TRBJ2-1, with 7 nucleotides matching TRBD1. The sequence came from a woman between 18 and 29 years old in good health and CMV-seronegative. Sequencing was carried out using PBMCs. CDR3: CASSLGDRSYNEQFF. CDR3 DNA sequence: TGCGCCAGCAGCCTGGGGGACAGATCCTACAATGAGCAGTTCTTC.